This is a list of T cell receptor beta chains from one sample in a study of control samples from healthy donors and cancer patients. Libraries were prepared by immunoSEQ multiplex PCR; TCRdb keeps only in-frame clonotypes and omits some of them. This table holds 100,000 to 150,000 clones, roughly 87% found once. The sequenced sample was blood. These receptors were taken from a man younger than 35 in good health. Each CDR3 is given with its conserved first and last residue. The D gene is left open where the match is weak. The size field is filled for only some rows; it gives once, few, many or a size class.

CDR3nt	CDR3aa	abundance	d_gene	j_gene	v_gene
TGTGCTAGTGGTTTGGGAGTAAGCGGGAGGGCCACAGATACGCAGTATTTT	CASGLGVSGRATDTQYF	.	TRBD2	TRBJ2-3	TRBV12-5
TGTGCCAGCTCACCACAGAAGACAGCAGATACGCAGTATTTT	CASSPQKTADTQYF	.	.	TRBJ2-3	TRBV18
TGTGCCAGCAGCTGGGACCCCGGACAGCTGAACACTGAAGCTTTCTTT	CASSWDPGQLNTEAFF	.	.	TRBJ1-1	TRBV5-6
TGTGCCAGCAGCCAAACACGGGGCCTTTGGCAGTTCTTC	CASSQTRGLWQFF	.	.	TRBJ2-1	TRBV14
TGTGCCACCAGTGGAAGAACGGAAGCTGCAACCCCAGATACGCAGTATTTT	CATSGRTEAATPDTQYF	.	.	TRBJ2-3	TRBV24-1
TGTGCCAGCTCACCTACGGGACAGAACACTGAAGCTTTCTTT	CASSPTGQNTEAFF	few	.	TRBJ1-1	TRBV18
TGTGCCACCAGCAGGATACTAGAGAATGAGCAGTTCTTC	CATSRILENEQFF	once	.	TRBJ2-1	TRBV15
TGTGCCAGCAGCTTAGCGGGGACAGGGATGTACCAAGAGACCCAGTACTTC	CASSLAGTGMYQETQYF	few	TRBD1	TRBJ2-5	TRBV7-7
TGTGCCAGCAGCTCCGTGGAGACTAGCGGGAGTTTAGATGAGCAGTTCTTC	CASSSVETSGSLDEQFF	.	TRBD2	TRBJ2-1	TRBV11-2
TGTGCCAGCAGCCAAGATCGTCGGCACTATGGCTACACCTTC	CASSQDRRHYGYTF	.	.	TRBJ1-2	TRBV3-1/TRBV3-2
TGCGCCAGCAGCTTCGATGGCGCTAATTCACCCCTCCACTTT	CASSFDGANSPLHF	.	.	TRBJ1-6	TRBV5-1
TGTGCCAGCAGTTCCTACAGAGCCTACGAGCAGTACTTC	CASSSYRAYEQYF	once	.	TRBJ2-7	TRBV28
TGTGCCTGGAGGCCCTCGGGCGGAGCCTACAATGAGCAGTTCTTC	CAWRPSGGAYNEQFF	.	.	TRBJ2-1	TRBV30
TGTGCCAGCAGCCAAAGGGGGTACGAGCAGTACTTC	CASSQRGYEQYF	once	.	TRBJ2-7	TRBV3-1/TRBV3-2
TGCAGTGCTTTCCCAGGTGAAAAACTGTTTTTT	CSAFPGEKLFF	.	.	TRBJ1-4	TRBV20-1
TGTGCCAGTAGTATCCCCGGACTAGCGACGGTCGGGGAGCTGTTTTTT	CASSIPGLATVGELFF	once	TRBD2	TRBJ2-2	TRBV19
TGTGCCAGCAGCCAAGACCCTTCCCCTGGGGCCAACGTCCTGACTTTC	CASSQDPSPGANVLTF	.	.	TRBJ2-6	TRBV3-1/TRBV3-2
TGTGCCAGCAGCTTAATCAACCATCAGGGGGCGAGTAGTGAGCAGTTCTTC	CASSLINHQGASSEQFF	.	TRBD1	TRBJ2-1	TRBV5-6
TGTGCCAGCAGTTATATAGCGGGGGCCACAGATACGCAGTATTTT	CASSYIAGATDTQYF	few	TRBD2	TRBJ2-3	TRBV6-4
TGTGCCAGCAGCTTAGATATAGCGGGAGTAAGAGGCTACACCTTC	CASSLDIAGVRGYTF	.	.	TRBJ1-2	TRBV7-2
TGCGCCAGCAGCCGCGGGCCTAGCACAGATACGCAGTATTTT	CASSRGPSTDTQYF	.	.	TRBJ2-3	TRBV5-1
TGTGCCACCAGCAGAGCTGCTAGCGGGAGGGCGGGCGAGCAGTTCTTC	CATSRAASGRAGEQFF	.	TRBD2	TRBJ2-1	TRBV15
TGTGCCAGCACCGACGGACCGACTTCTGGGGCCAACGTCCTGACTTTC	CASTDGPTSGANVLTF	.	.	TRBJ2-6	TRBV27
TGTGCCAGCAGTCAGACAGGGACTGGGGCCAACGTCCTGACTTTC	CASSQTGTGANVLTF	.	TRBD1	TRBJ2-6	TRBV6-2/TRBV6-3
TGTGCCAGCAGTGTAGCGGGGGGCACTGAAGCTTTCTTT	CASSVAGGTEAFF	.	.	TRBJ1-1	TRBV6-4
TGTGCCAGCAGACTAATCAGGGGGCGAAGCACAGATACGCAGTATTTT	CASRLIRGRSTDTQYF	once	TRBD1	TRBJ2-3	TRBV27
TGTGCCAGCAGCAAAGAGGGGGACCTTGAAAAACTGTTTTTT	CASSKEGDLEKLFF	.	.	TRBJ1-4	TRBV25-1
TGTGCCAGCAGCTTAAGCCAGGGGGCCCCCTACGAGCAGTACTTC	CASSLSQGAPYEQYF	.	TRBD1	TRBJ2-7	TRBV7-7